Below, 25 T cell receptor beta chains from the same sample are listed, as sequenced in a study of T-cell reconstitution after alpha-beta-depleted transplantation in children. Molecular barcoding with unique molecular identifiers was used for the TCRbeta library. Using its own MiXCR run on the PCR reads, TCRdb lists one record per CDR3 protein. The sample has about 340,000 distinct CDR3 sequences, roughly 16% seen once. The sample consisted of PBMCs, mostly from graft donor cells, taken 360 days after TCRalphabeta/CD19-depleted stem cell transplant. Receptor source: a male patient between 2 and 15 years old who had a stem cell transplant for acute lymphoblastic leukemia, so the T cells may come from the graft donor.

J is TRBJ2-2 and V is TRBV4-1; 11 nucleotides line up with TRBD2. This CDR3 comprises 18 residues. CDR1 and CDR2 (germline): MGHRA, YSYEKL. Trimming took 2 bases from V and 8 from J; bases not matched to a gene: 13. The DNA of the CDR3 is TGCGCCAGCAGCCAACCTTTTCCAACCCTAGCGGGAGGTGGGGAGCTGTTTTTT. Residues: CASSQPFPTLAGGGELFF.

The chain recombines TRBV20-1 with TRBJ2-7; TRBD2 matches 11 bases. The CDR3 runs 14 residues. In germline, CDR1 is DFQATT, CDR2 SNEGSKA (reference sequence). CDR3 protein: CRANPASGRHKQYF. The CDR3 coding sequence is TGCAGGGCAAACCCCGCTAGCGGGAGGCATAAGCAGTACTTC.

This clonotype was recorded a few times. This chain joins TRBV28 and TRBJ1-3; D possibly corresponds to TRBD1 (5 bases). V gave up 5 bases and J gave up 7 bases, with 18 bases separating them. The CDR3 length is 15 residues. Germline V lookup: CDR1 MDHEN, CDR2 SYDVKM. The CDR3 loop reads CASSPQGASRNTIYF. CDR3 DNA sequence: TGTGCCAGCAGTCCTCAAGGGGCGTCCAGGAACACCATATATTTT.

The chain carries TRBV4-1 and TRBJ2-3, with 8 positions matching TRBD2. Per germline, CDR1 MGHRA and CDR2 YSYEKL. The CDR3 consists of 14 residues. The junction had 6 bases not matched to a gene; V was cut back by 4 bases and J by 6 bases. DNA of the CDR3: TGCGCCAGCAGCCTCGGACTAGCAGACGATACGCAGTATTTT. Translated: CASSLGLADDTQYF.

The chain has TRBV7-2 and TRBJ2-7; TRBD2 matches 11 bases. The ends lost 5 bases at V and 2 bases at J; junction bases unmatched: 8. CDR1 and CDR2 from the germline V gene are SGHTA and FQGNSA. The CDR3 contains 16 residues. The CDR3 sequence: CASSHRLAGGPYEQYF. The CDR3 DNA reads as TGTGCCAGCAGCCACCGTTTAGCGGGAGGGCCCTACGAGCAGTACTTC. Full variable domain (remainder filled in from reference TRBV7-2 and TRBJ2-7): GAGVSQSPSNKVTEKGKDVELRCDPISGHTALYWYRQSLGQGLEFLIYFQGNSAPDKSGLPSDRFSAERTGGSVSTLTIQRTQQEDSAVYLCASSHRLAGGPYEQYFGPGTRLTVT.

The rearrangement joins TRBV7-9 to TRBJ2-5; the D gene is possibly TRBD1 (6 bases). The V end was cut by 4 bases, the J end by 4 bases, with 19 bases between. The CDR3 extends over 16 amino acids. Looked up from germline, CDR1 is SEHNR and CDR2 is FQNEAQ (reference sequence). The CDR3 sequence is CASSSYSKPRGETQYF. DNA of the CDR3: TGTGCCAGCAGCTCCTACAGCAAACCCAGGGGAGAGACCCAGTACTTC.

This clonotype was recorded many times. V and J are TRBV3-1 and TRBJ2-1; D is uncertain. The germline CDR1 and CDR2 sequences are LGHDT and YNNKEL (reference sequence). The CDR3 is 14 amino acids. V dropped 0 bases and J dropped 8 bases, with 11 bases sitting between them. CDR3 residues: CASSQDYRIHEQFF. The CDR3 nucleotides read TGTGCCAGCAGCCAAGATTACCGGATCCATGAGCAGTTCTTC.

The chain recombines TRBV9 with TRBJ1-5; TRBD1 aligns across 7 bases. CDR1 SGDLS and CDR2 YYNGEE come from the germline V gene. This CDR3 contains 15 residues. V trimming: 3 bases; J trimming: 6 bases; junction bases outside the gene matches: 9. As DNA, the CDR3 is TGTGCCAGCAGCGACGGACCGGACAGGCGTCAGCCCCAGCATTTT. This sequence encodes CASSDGPDRRQPQHF. The full variable domain, its missing parts supplied by reference TRBV9 and TRBJ1-5, is DSGVTQTPKHLITATGQRVTLRCSPRSGDLSVYWYQQSLDQGLQFLIQYYNGEERAKGNILERFSAQQFPDLHSELNLSSLELGDSALYFCASSDGPDRRQPQHFGDGTRLSIL.

The chain links TRBV7-2 to TRBJ2-7; a weak D match, TRBD2 (6 bases). The CDR3 covers 15 residues. CDR1 and CDR2 (germline): SGHTA, FQGNSA. Trimming took off 2 bases at V and 2 bases at J, with 13 bases between the two ends. DNA of the CDR3: TGTGCCAGCAGCTTACTCGGGAGAGGTCCCTACGAGCAGTACTTC. This codes for CASSLLGRGPYEQYF.

This clonotype occurred a few times. The genes are TRBV10-3 and TRBJ1-1, with D uncertain. Germline lookup yields CDR1 ENHRY and CDR2 SYGVKD. The germline V and J ends were trimmed by 5 bases and 1 base, with 5 bases remaining between them. This CDR3 comprises 12 residues. CDR3 nucleotide sequence: TGTGCCATCAGTCTTGAGAACACTGAAGCTTTCTTT. Protein sequence: CAISLENTEAFF.

This clonotype showed up just a few times. The CDR3 coding sequence is TGTGCCAGCAGTACCGGGACTACCCGCTACAATGAGCAGTTCTTC. Its protein is CASSTGTTRYNEQFF. The V call is TRBV28, the J call TRBJ2-1; 7 positions match TRBD2. The germline CDR1 and CDR2 sequences are MDHEN and SYDVKM. The V gene end was trimmed by 5 bases and the J gene end by 3 bases; junction bases not matched to a gene: 7. The CDR3 is 15 residues long.

This clonotype was observed at least ten times. The V call is TRBV7-8, the J call TRBJ2-7, with D tentatively TRBD2 (7 bases). From germline, CDR1 is SGHVS and CDR2 FQNEAQ. The CDR3 has 13 amino acids. Trimming took off 1 base at V and 7 bases at J, with 11 bases between the two ends. The DNA for the CDR3 is TGTGCCAGCAGCTTAGGCGGGGGCGCGGAGCAGTACTTC. It yields the protein CASSLGGGAEQYF.

This chain joins TRBV18 and TRBJ1-4; D is undetermined. The CDR3 is 13 residues long. The V end lost 5 bases, the J end lost 7 bases, and 11 bases lay between the germline ends. From germline, CDR1 is KGHSH and CDR2 LQKENI. This CDR3 is CASSYGGGEKLFF. The CDR3, as DNA: TGTGCCAGCTCATACGGTGGAGGTGAAAAACTGTTTTTT.

V gene TRBV11-1 combines with J gene TRBJ2-1, with 8 bases that match TRBD2. Per the germline V gene, CDR1 is SGHAT and CDR2 is FQDESV (reference sequence). The CDR3 covers 18 residues. The ends lost 5 bases at V and 7 bases at J; junction bases unmatched: 19. The CDR3 DNA reads TGTGCCAGCAGCCTCGGGGGGGACGCTAGCGGGTACCCAAATGAGCAGTTCTTC. Amino acids: CASSLGGDASGYPNEQFF.

This rearrangement joins TRBV12-3 or TRBV12-4 to TRBJ2-1; 7 bases line up with TRBD2. This CDR3 comprises 14 residues. The trim removed 3 bases at V and 6 bases at J, leaving 5 bases unmatched. CDR3 bases: TGTGCCAGCAGTTTCTGGGAGGGTATCAATGAGCAGTTCTTC. Protein sequence: CASSFWEGINEQFF.

V usage is TRBV24-1 and J usage is TRBJ2-1; D gene uncertain. V was pared by 7 bases and J by 4 bases, with 10 bases between. CDR3 length equals 13 residues. Germline V gene lookup returns CDR1 KGHDR and CDR2 SFDVKD. The CDR3, as DNA: TGTGCCACCAGCGGTGGAGCTTACAATGAGCAGTTCTTC. Its translation: CATSGGAYNEQFF.

This clonotype appeared a few times. This rearrangement joins TRBV21-1 to TRBJ1-2. TRBV21-1 is a pseudogene. The CDR3 spans 16 residues. The CDR3 sequence is CASSKAEGSSNYGYTF. For the CDR3, the DNA is TGTGCCAGCAGCAAAGCAGAAGGCTCTTCAAACTATGGCTACACCTTC.

The DNA for the CDR3 is TGCGCCAGCAGCTTGGGTCAGGATGCCGGGGAGCTGTTTTTT. Residues: CASSLGQDAGELFF. This chain links TRBV5-1 with TRBJ2-2, with D unclear. V lost 0 bases and J 6 bases, leaving 9 bases between the germline ends. This CDR3 is 14 amino acids long. Germline CDR1 is SGHRS and CDR2 is YFSETQ.

This chain joins TRBV7-8 and TRBJ1-6, with D maybe TRBD1 (5 bases). The CDR3 is made up of 15 amino acids. Germline V gene data show CDR1 as SGHVS and CDR2 as FQNEAQ. Trimming took off 1 base at V and 8 bases at J, with 12 bases between the two ends. The CDR3 loop is CASSLVGTADSPLHF. As DNA, the CDR3 is TGTGCCAGCAGCTTAGTAGGGACGGCGGATTCACCCCTCCACTTT.

This clonotype occurred a few times. V gene TRBV7-9 combines with J gene TRBJ2-3, with 7 bases fitting TRBD1. CDR3 size: 14 residues. Germline V CDR1 and CDR2: SEHNR, FQNEAQ (reference sequence). J gave up 3 bases and V 5 bases, and 5 bases lay outside the gene matches. The CDR3 loop reads CASSRTGITDTQYF. In nucleotides, the CDR3 is TGTGCCAGCAGCCGGACAGGAATTACAGATACGCAGTATTTT.

The chain recombines TRBV12-3 or TRBV12-4 with TRBJ2-2, with D possibly being TRBD2 (6 bases). The CDR3 spans 18 residues. V lost 5 bases and J 0 bases, leaving 19 bases between the germline ends. The CDR3 DNA reads TGTGCCAGCAGTCCCCGGGGCGGGGCAGCTTCGAACACCGGGGAGCTGTTTTTT. This gives the protein CASSPRGGAASNTGELFF.

This clonotype was detected ten times or more. This sequence joins TRBV21-1 and TRBJ2-7; the table assigns TRBD1, which was not confirmed against the DNA. TRBV21-1 is labeled a pseudogene. CDR3 size: 14 residues. DNA of the CDR3: TGTGCCAGCAGCGAGGACATAACCTCCTACGAGCAGTACTTC. This gives the protein CASSEDITSYEQYF.

There are many counts of this clonotype. The V and J genes are TRBV15 and TRBJ2-1; 7 positions agree with TRBD2. Germline V gene data show CDR1 as LNHNV and CDR2 as YYDKDF (reference sequence). The CDR3 consists of 16 residues. The junction had 4 bases not matched to a gene; V was cut back by 1 base and J by 1 base. The CDR3 DNA is TGTGCCACCAGCAGAGTAGCGGGCGCTTCCTACAATGAGCAGTTCTTC. The encoded protein is CATSRVAGASYNEQFF.

This clonotype occurred a few times. V and J are TRBV11-2 and TRBJ2-5; D gene uncertain. The CDR3 has 13 residues. The V end lost 3 bases, the J end lost 6 bases, and 11 bases lay between the germline ends. The germline CDR1 and CDR2 sequences are SGHAT and FQNNGV. The CDR3 sequence: CASSFSVGKTQYF. DNA for the CDR3: TGTGCCAGCAGCTTCTCGGTGGGGAAGACCCAGTACTTC.

The chain employs TRBV12-3 or TRBV12-4 and TRBJ1-4; TRBD1 aligns across 7 bases. V lost 5 bases, J lost 2 bases, and 14 bases stayed unmatched. The CDR3 runs to 18 residues. CDR3 DNA sequence: TGTGCCAGCAGTCTTGAAAGTACAGGGGAGACGACTAATGAAAAACTGTTTTTT. This encodes CASSLESTGETTNEKLFF.